The 19 T cell receptor beta chains in this list originate from one sample, sequenced in a study of blood T cell repertoires in COVID-19. Profiling relied on immunoSEQ multiplex PCR, and the TCRdb table lists in-frame clones only, not all of them. Of 250,000 to 350,000 clones listed, 84% are singletons. Sequenced input: peripheral blood. Source of these receptors: a human donor with COVID-19, enrolled during active disease. The donor label of this sample is uncertain.

The sample holds a few counts of this clone. This sequence joins TRBV18 and TRBJ2-1, with 12 bases fitting TRBD2. V was pared by 3 bases and J by 7 bases, with 1 base of the junction left unmatched. This CDR3 is 14 amino acids long. Germline V gene data show CDR1 as KGHSH and CDR2 as LQKENI. The CDR3 region has the DNA TGTGCCAGCTCACCCACTAGCGGGAGGAATGAGCAGTTCTTC. Residues: CASSPTSGRNEQFF.

This clone was counted only a few times. The chain recombines TRBV4-2 with TRBJ1-1; perhaps TRBD1 as D (5 bases). V lost 0 bases to trimming and J lost 0 bases, with 8 bases between them. Germline V gene data show CDR1 as LGHNA and CDR2 as YNFKEQ. This CDR3 is 15 amino acids long. The CDR3 nucleotides read TGTGCCAGCAGCCAAGACGCACAGGTGAACACTGAAGCTTTCTTT. It yields the protein CASSQDAQVNTEAFF.

V usage is TRBV28 and J usage is TRBJ1-3; D unresolved. The ends were cut back, 4 bases at V and 0 bases at J, with 10 bases in the middle. Germline V gives CDR1 MDHEN, CDR2 SYDVKM. This CDR3 has 15 amino acids. The CDR3 here is CASSSEGYSGNTIYF. The CDR3, as DNA: TGTGCCAGCAGTTCAGAGGGATACTCTGGAAACACCATATATTTT.

The chain combines TRBV2 with TRBJ2-7; D is perhaps TRBD1 (5 bases). Trimming cost V 3 bases and J 6 bases, with 15 bases left between them. Germline V gene data show CDR1 as SNHLY and CDR2 as FYNNEI. This CDR3 contains 14 residues. For the CDR3, the DNA is TGTGCCAGCAGTGAGGGGCCGTTAGGCGGCGAGCAGTACTTC. It codes for CASSEGPLGGEQYF. The full variable domain, in which reference TRBV2 and TRBJ2-7 provide the parts outside the CDR3, is EPEVTQTPSHQVTQMGQEVILRCVPISNHLYFYWYRQILGQKVEFLVSFYNNEISEKSEIFDDQFSVERPDGSNFTLKIRSTKLEDSAMYFCASSEGPLGGEQYFGPGTRLTVT.

This sequence joins TRBV3-1 (or the pseudogene TRBV3-2) and TRBJ2-7; 14 bases map to TRBD2. The V and J ends lost 0 bases and 6 bases, in that order; junction bases with no gene match: 13. CDR3 length: 19 residues. From germline, CDR1 is LGHDT and CDR2 YNNKEL (reference sequence). The CDR3 DNA sequence: TGTGCCAGCAGCCAAGACGCGGGACTAGCGGGGGAGAGAGGCTCCGAGCAGTACTTC. Its protein is CASSQDAGLAGERGSEQYF.

The table lists this clone with many counts. The rearrangement joins TRBV20-1 to TRBJ2-7; D remains unclear. V was pared by 2 bases and J by 5 bases, with 7 bases between. The CDR3 loop spans 11 amino acids. The V gene's germline CDR1 is DFQATT and CDR2 SNEGSKA (reference sequence). CDR3 region: CSARRGNEQYF. CDR3 in DNA: TGCAGTGCTAGACGCGGAAACGAGCAGTACTTC.

This chain joins TRBV27 and TRBJ1-2; D unclear. The V gene lost 5 bases and the J gene lost 10 bases, with 23 bases spanning the gap. The CDR3 has 15 amino acids. Germline V gene data show CDR1 as MNHEY and CDR2 as SMNVEV (reference sequence). The CDR3 here is CASSPEGLGSFDYTF. DNA of the CDR3: TGTGCCAGCAGTCCCGAGGGTTTAGGGTCGTTTGACTACACCTTC.

This clone is a singleton in its sample. The chain joins TRBV4-3 to TRBJ1-5; unclear D gene. This CDR3 contains 16 residues. Trimming removed 1 base from V and 11 bases from J, with 21 bases in between. The germline V gene has CDR1 LGHNA and CDR2 YSLEER. This chain's CDR3 is CASSQAHTPGTRTQHF. As DNA, the CDR3 is TGCGCCAGCAGCCAAGCCCACACCCCGGGAACTAGGACCCAGCATTTT.

The chain links TRBV4-1 to TRBJ1-1; D possibly corresponds to TRBD1 (5 bases). Germline loops: CDR1 MGHRA, CDR2 YSYEKL. Deletions cut 0 bases from V and 5 bases from J, with 13 bases between. The CDR3 is 15 amino acids. Here the CDR3 reads CASSQEGGWGTEAFF. As DNA, the CDR3 is TGCGCCAGCAGCCAAGAGGGGGGATGGGGAACTGAAGCTTTCTTT.

The genes are TRBV10-1 and TRBJ2-3; 12 positions agree with TRBD1. Germline V CDR1 and CDR2: WNHNN, SYGVQD (reference sequence). The CDR3 runs to 17 residues. V shed 2 bases and J 7 bases; nucleotides not matched to a gene: 10. The CDR3 nucleotides read TGCGCCAGCAGTGAGGAGGACGGGACAGGGGGCATAAATACGCAGTATTTT. Amino acids: CASSEEDGTGGINTQYF.

The CDR3 protein is CASSPDPVETQYF. The CDR3 region has the DNA TGTGCCAGCAGCCCAGACCCAGTGGAGACCCAGTACTTC. The chain has TRBV3-1 (or the pseudogene TRBV3-2) and TRBJ2-5; D is uncertain. The germline V gene encodes CDR1 LGHDT and CDR2 YNNKEL (reference sequence). The V end was cut by 4 bases, the J end by 5 bases, with 11 bases between. This CDR3 is built from 13 residues.

The chain recombines TRBV3-1 (or the pseudogene TRBV3-2) with TRBJ2-3, with TRBD1 matching 9 bases. The CDR3 sequence is 14 residues long. CDR1 is LGHDT, CDR2 YNNKEL, per germline (reference sequence). With V trimmed by 0 bases and J by 7 bases, 2 bases remained unmatched. CDR3 amino acids: CASSQEGTGNTQYF. The CDR3 coding sequence is TGTGCCAGCAGCCAAGAAGGGACAGGGAATACGCAGTATTTT.

Note on this clone: One junction end disagrees with the germline gene, perhaps due to a read error. The CDR3 nucleotides read TGTGCTAGCAGCTTAACGGGAAGACAGGGGATAGATACGCAGTATTTT. Its protein is CASSLTGRQGIDTQYF. The V gene is TRBV7-7, the J gene TRBJ2-3, with 8 bases matching TRBD1. Germline V gene sequence: CDR1 SSHAT, CDR2 FNYEAQ (reference sequence). The CDR3 is 16 residues long.

This chain connects TRBV7-6 to TRBJ2-6, with TRBD1 matching over 9 bases. J lost 8 bases, V lost 5 bases, and 7 bases had no gene match. The germline V gene has CDR1 SGHVS and CDR2 FNYEAQ. The CDR3 is 15 residues long. CDR3 bases: TGTGCCAGCAGCCCACAGGGGGCGGGTACCAACGTCCTGACTTTC. It specifies CASSPQGAGTNVLTF.

The CDR3 reads CASSLDPRPAYNEQFF. CDR3 in DNA: TGTGCCAGCAGCTTGGATCCGAGGCCAGCCTACAATGAGCAGTTCTTC. V gene TRBV5-4 combines with J gene TRBJ2-1, with no clear D. The V gene's germline CDR1 is SGHNT and CDR2 YYREEE (reference sequence). This CDR3 has 16 amino acids. V was trimmed by 0 bases and J by 2 bases, leaving 12 bases between them.

The chain links TRBV7-8 to TRBJ2-3, with D possibly TRBD1 on 5 matching bases. The germline V and J ends were trimmed by 3 bases and 6 bases, with 13 bases remaining between them. The CDR3 runs to 14 residues. Germline-derived CDR1 and CDR2 are SGHVS and FQNEAQ. The CDR3 DNA reads TGTGCCAGCAGCTTGGGGCCCTTATCGGATACGCAGTATTTT. Residues: CASSLGPLSDTQYF. Drawing the rest from reference TRBV7-8 and TRBJ2-3, the complete variable domain is GAGVSQSPRYKVAKRGQDVALRCDPISGHVSLFWYQQALGQGPEFLTYFQNEAQLDKSGLPSDRFFAERPEGSVSTLKIQRTQQEDSAVYLCASSLGPLSDTQYFGPGTRLTVL.

The chain joins TRBV6-5 to TRBJ1-5, with 8 bases aligning to TRBD1. Per germline, CDR1 MNHEY and CDR2 SVGAGI. The CDR3 loop spans 15 amino acids. J was trimmed by 4 bases and V by 6 bases; bases with no gene match: 8. The CDR3 region is CASRLDRDGNQPQHF. The CDR3 nucleotides are TGTGCCAGCAGGTTGGACAGGGACGGGAATCAGCCCCAGCATTTT.

A word on this clone: A junction boundary mismatches the germline segment, possibly from a read error. The genes are TRBV28 and TRBJ2-5, with TRBD1 as a possible D gene (6 bases). The germline gives CDR1 MDHEN, CDR2 SYDVKM. There are 11 residues in the CDR3. Written as DNA, the CDR3 is TGTGCCAGCAGCTCCGGGACACCTATTAACTTC. It specifies CASSSGTPINF.

The chain couples TRBV9 to TRBJ2-3, with TRBD1 identical over 7 bases. The CDR3 loop spans 21 amino acids. The J segment lost 0 bases and the V segment lost 4 bases, leaving 23 bases of the junction unmatched. Germline CDR1 reads SGDLS; CDR2 reads YYNGEE. CDR3 sequence reads: CASSLRGWVQGRGPSTDTQYF. For the CDR3, the DNA is TGTGCCAGCAGCCTCAGAGGATGGGTTCAGGGTAGGGGGCCTAGCACAGATACGCAGTATTTT.